This entry describes one T cell receptor beta chain. Some clones are missing from TCRdb's copy, which holds only in-frame ones; the method was immunoSEQ multiplex PCR. The sample has just over 95,000 clones; roughly 82% are singletons. The entry originates in a study of blood T cell repertoires in COVID-19. J gave up 10 bases and V 4 bases, and 8 bases lay outside the gene matches. The germline gives CDR1 LGHDT, CDR2 YNNKEL (reference sequence). This CDR3 region has 15 residues. This receptor was obtained from an elderly man with acute or convalescent COVID-19. Sequenced material: peripheral blood. This chain uses TRBV3-1 (or the pseudogene TRBV3-2) with TRBJ1-6, with TRBD1 matching 9 bases. Written as DNA, the CDR3 is TGTGCCAGCAGCCCCATAGGACAGGGGTCATCACCCCTCCACTTT. Amino acids: CASSPIGQGSSPLHF.